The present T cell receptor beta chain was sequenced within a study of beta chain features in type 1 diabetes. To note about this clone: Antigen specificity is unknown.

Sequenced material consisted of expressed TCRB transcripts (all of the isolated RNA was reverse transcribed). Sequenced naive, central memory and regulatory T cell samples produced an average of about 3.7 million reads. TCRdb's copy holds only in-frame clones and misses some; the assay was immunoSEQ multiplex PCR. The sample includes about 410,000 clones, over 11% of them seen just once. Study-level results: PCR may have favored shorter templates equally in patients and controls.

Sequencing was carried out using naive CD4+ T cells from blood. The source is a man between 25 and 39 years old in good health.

This CDR3 reads CASSPFGGLYNEQFF. The CDR3, as DNA: TGTGCCAGCAGCCCCTTTGGGGGTCTCTACAATGAGCAGTTCTTC. The chain links TRBV9 to TRBJ2-1; the D gene could be TRBD1 or TRBD2 (5 bases each). The CDR3 loop spans 15 amino acids. Germline CDR1 and CDR2: SGDLS and YYNGEE. Trimming stripped 4 bases from V and 3 bases from J, with 14 bases between.